This entry lists 24 T cell receptor beta chains sequenced from one sample in a study of cytomegalovirus exposure and HLA in healthy donors. Researchers ran the PCR with 60 Vbeta and 13 Jbeta primers. The table came from immunoSEQ multiplex PCR; TCRdb's copy has only in-frame clones and leaves some out. The data show nearly 200,000 clones, about four fifths seen once. The source material was PBMCs. These receptors came from a male donor in good health and CMV-seropositive.

Here the CDR3 DNA reads TGTGCCAGCAGTGACGGAACAGGGAACAATCAGCCCCAGCATTTT. Translated, it gives CASSDGTGNNQPQHF. This chain uses TRBV6-1 with TRBJ1-5, with a tentative D call TRBD1 (6 bases). Looked up from germline, CDR1 is MNHNS and CDR2 is SASEGT. This CDR3 comprises 15 residues. The V end was cut by 3 bases, the J end by 3 bases, with 12 bases between.

The chain combines TRBV19 with TRBJ2-1, with TRBD2 matching 10 bases. Unmatched junction bases numbered 13, after V lost 7 bases and J lost 4 bases. This CDR3 has 17 amino acids. Germline V CDR1 and CDR2: LNHDA, SQIVND (reference sequence). CDR3 residues: CASTSPSGSGFYNEQFF. For the CDR3, the DNA is TGTGCCAGTACCTCCCCTAGCGGGAGCGGCTTTTACAATGAGCAGTTCTTC.

The V and J genes are TRBV29-1 and TRBJ2-7; 15 nucleotides agree with TRBD2. Germline loops: CDR1 SQVTM, CDR2 ANQGSEA. This CDR3 region has 15 residues. With 6 bases clipped from V and 5 bases from J, the junction kept 8 bases outside the gene matches. The CDR3 bases are TGCAGCGTGAGGGGACTAGCGGGAGGTTCCCACGAGCAGTACTTC. Its translation is CSVRGLAGGSHEQYF.

V usage is TRBV7-9 and J usage is TRBJ2-2; 9 nucleotides match TRBD2. This CDR3 comprises 16 residues. With 5 bases clipped from V and 10 bases from J, the junction kept 14 bases outside the gene matches. Per the germline V gene, CDR1 is SEHNR and CDR2 is FQNEAQ (reference sequence). The CDR3 DNA follows: TGTGCCAGCAGCCCTACGCTACTAGCGGGCCCTGCGGAGCTGTTTTTT. Amino acids: CASSPTLLAGPAELFF. The whole variable domain, remainder taken from reference TRBV7-9 and TRBJ2-2, is DTGVSQNPRHKITKRGQNVTFRCDPISEHNRLYWYRQTLGQGPEFLTYFQNEAQLEKSRLLSDRFSAERPKGSFSTLEIQRTEQGDSAMYLCASSPTLLAGPAELFFGEGSRLTVL.

This clone occurred a few times. The V and J genes are TRBV18 and TRBJ1-2, with 7 bases fitting TRBD1. V trimming: 1 base; J trimming: 7 bases; junction bases outside the gene matches: 9. The CDR3 spans 15 residues. CDR1 KGHSH and CDR2 LQKENI come from the germline V gene. This CDR3 is CASSPLTTGEGGYTF. In DNA, the CDR3 is TGTGCCAGCTCACCACTGACCACAGGGGAAGGTGGCTACACCTTC.

The sample holds one count of this clone. CDR3 sequence (DNA): TGTGCCAGCAGCCCCGGGGGGACAGGGGGTGAAAAACTGTTTTTT. This translates into CASSPGGTGGEKLFF. This chain connects TRBV5-4 to TRBJ1-4; 11 bases map to TRBD1. Germline values: CDR1 SGHNT, CDR2 YYREEE (reference sequence). The CDR3 totals 15 residues. V shed 4 bases and J 7 bases; nucleotides not matched to a gene: 6.

This chain connects TRBV27 to TRBJ2-1; tentative D call: TRBD2 (5 bases). The V end lost 8 bases, the J end lost 5 bases, and 28 bases lay between the germline ends. Germline CDR1 MNHEY, CDR2 SMNVEV (reference sequence). The CDR3 length is 18 residues. The CDR3 region has the DNA TGTGCCAGCGGGAAACGCCTAGCCTCCCTGGGGTTTAACAATGAGCAGTTCTTC. This translates into CASGKRLASLGFNNEQFF.

The chain uses TRBV4-1 and TRBJ1-5; 7 bases agree with TRBD1. J lost 7 bases, V lost 1 base, and 4 bases had no gene match. CDR3 length equals 14 residues. The V gene's germline CDR1 is MGHRA and CDR2 YSYEKL. This CDR3 reads CASSQASRGQPQHF. As DNA, the CDR3 is TGCGCCAGCAGCCAAGCGAGCAGGGGGCAGCCCCAGCATTTT.

V is TRBV10-3 and J is TRBJ2-2; tentative D call: TRBD2 (6 bases). This CDR3 has 14 residues. The germline V gene has CDR1 ENHRY and CDR2 SYGVKD. Trimming left V 4 bases short and J 3 bases short, with 9 bases between. CDR3 loop: CAISGRGYTGELFF. CDR3 DNA sequence: TGTGCCATCAGTGGACGGGGGTACACCGGGGAGCTGTTTTTT.

This chain's CDR3 is CASSGPPSDTQYF. CDR3 bases: TGTGCCAGTAGTGGCCCCCCTTCAGATACGCAGTATTTT. The genes are TRBV19 and TRBJ2-3; D gene unclear. Trimming took off 5 bases at V and 4 bases at J, with 10 bases between the two ends. The CDR3 length is 13 residues. Germline CDR1 is LNHDA and CDR2 is SQIVND (reference sequence).

Points on this clone: The sample contains more than one DNA sequence encoding this CDR3. The chain carries TRBV6-5 and TRBJ1-2; no definite D call. CDR1 MNHEY and CDR2 SVGAGI come from the germline V gene. The V end was cut by 3 bases, the J end by 2 bases, with 7 bases between. CDR3 size: 13 residues. The chain's CDR3 is CASSYPGNYGYTF. For the CDR3, the DNA is TGTGCCAGCAGTTATCCGGGAAACTATGGCTACACCTTC.

V and J are TRBV5-6 and TRBJ1-6; 7 bases are shared with TRBD1. The CDR3 contains 17 residues. V was clipped by 3 bases and J by 7 bases; unmatched bases: 13. Germline V gene lookup returns CDR1 SGHDT and CDR2 YYEEEE. The CDR3 DNA sequence: TGTGCCAGCAGCTCGCCGACAGGGACGATGCGGAATTCACCCCTCCACTTT. Amino acid sequence: CASSSPTGTMRNSPLHF.

The table lists this clone with a count of one. The rearrangement joins TRBV5-1 to TRBJ1-1; D uncertain. Germline CDR1 SGHRS, CDR2 YFSETQ. Between the trimmed V and J ends, which lost 5 bases and 4 bases, there was a span of 18 bases. The CDR3 length is 15 residues. The CDR3 DNA reads as TGCGCCAGCAGACTACCCGGGATTCGGGGCACTGAAGCTTTCTTT. Translated, it gives CASRLPGIRGTEAFF.

This rearrangement joins TRBV6-1 to TRBJ2-3, with 9 bases identical to TRBD2. V lost 1 base to trimming and J lost 2 bases; unmatched junction nucleotides: 7. Germline V gene sequence: CDR1 MNHNS, CDR2 SASEGT. The CDR3 has 17 amino acids. The CDR3 protein is CASSEGRLAVNTDTQYF. The CDR3 DNA follows: TGTGCCAGCAGTGAAGGGAGACTAGCGGTGAACACAGATACGCAGTATTTT.

The rearrangement joins TRBV18 to TRBJ2-1, with unresolved D. The CDR3 totals 15 residues. Germline assignment: CDR1 KGHSH and CDR2 LQKENI. The ends were cut back, 1 base at V and 6 bases at J, with 13 bases in the middle. The CDR3 region is CASSPHGGEGNEQFF. As DNA, the CDR3 is TGTGCCAGCTCACCACATGGCGGAGAAGGCAATGAGCAGTTCTTC.

The rearrangement joins TRBV6-5 to TRBJ1-4; D gene uncertain. The length of the CDR3 is 13 residues. V dropped 3 bases and J dropped 10 bases, with 12 bases sitting between them. CDR1 MNHEY and CDR2 SVGAGI come from the germline V gene. The CDR3 bases are TGTGCCAGCAGTTATTCCCCCGGAGGAAAACTGTTTTTT. Encoded protein: CASSYSPGGKLFF.

The CDR3 DNA sequence: TGTGCCAGCAGCAGGAACTATAATTCACCCCTCCACTTT. It translates to CASSRNYNSPLHF. The J gene is TRBJ1-6, the V gene TRBV2, with D unresolved. The CDR3 contains 13 residues. Trimming took 6 bases from V and 3 from J, leaving 6 bases between them. Germline-derived CDR1 and CDR2 are SNHLY and FYNNEI.

V and J are TRBV7-8 and TRBJ2-1, with 12 nucleotides matching TRBD2. CDR3 length: 15 amino acids. After removal of 3 bases from V and 9 bases from J, the junction contained 6 bases not matched to a gene. The germline V gene encodes CDR1 SGHVS and CDR2 FQNEAQ. The CDR3 bases are TGTGCCAGCAGCTTGGGCCTAGCGGGAGGGCGTGAGCAGTTCTTC. Its protein product is CASSLGLAGGREQFF.

The chain joins TRBV28 to TRBJ2-3, with 10 positions matching TRBD2. This CDR3 contains 14 residues. V lost 8 bases, J lost 4 bases, and 6 bases stayed unmatched. The germline V gene has CDR1 MDHEN and CDR2 SYDVKM. The DNA for the CDR3 is TGTGCCAGCGGGACGACTAGCGGGCCAGATACGCAGTATTTT. This gives the protein CASGTTSGPDTQYF. The entire variable domain, with the rest obtained from reference TRBV28 and TRBJ2-3, is as follows: DVKVTQSSRYLVKRTGEKVFLECVQDMDHENMFWYRQDPGLGLRLIYFSYDVKMKEKGDIPEGYSVSREKKERFSLILESASTNQTSMYLCASGTTSGPDTQYFGPGTRLTVL.

The genes are TRBV6-5 and TRBJ1-2; D may be TRBD1 (5 bases). The CDR3 sequence is 14 residues long. Germline V CDR1 and CDR2: MNHEY, SVGAGI. Trimming shortened V by 6 bases and J by 2 bases, and 13 bases separated the two germline ends. The CDR3 here is CASRRPGMNYGYTF. The CDR3, as DNA: TGTGCCAGCAGGAGGCCAGGGATGAACTATGGCTACACCTTC.

This chain uses TRBV9 with TRBJ1-2; 11 bases are shared with TRBD1. Germline lookup yields CDR1 SGDLS and CDR2 YYNGEE. This CDR3 is 16 amino acids long. After removal of 3 bases from V and 4 bases from J, the junction contained 8 bases not matched to a gene. This CDR3 is CASSAIRTGGSYGYTF. CDR3 DNA sequence: TGTGCCAGCAGCGCCATCAGGACAGGGGGCTCCTATGGCTACACCTTC.

This clone was found once. This rearrangement joins TRBV10-3 to TRBJ1-3, with TRBD1 matching 8 bases. V shed 11 bases and J 0 bases; nucleotides not matched to a gene: 6. CDR3 length: 14 residues. CDR1 is ENHRY and CDR2 is SYGVKD in the germline V gene. This CDR3 reads CAASGTGSGNTIYF. The CDR3 DNA follows: TGTGCCGCTTCCGGGACAGGCTCTGGAAACACCATATATTTT.

As DNA, the CDR3 is TGTGCCAGCAGGGGACTAGCGGGAGATCAGTATTTT. This encodes CASRGLAGDQYF. This rearrangement joins TRBV6-4 to TRBJ2-3; 14 bases align to TRBD2. This CDR3 has 12 amino acids. V dropped 6 bases and J dropped 12; count of bases not matched to a gene: 2. CDR1 is MRHNA, CDR2 SNTAGT, per germline.

This clone was observed once. The rearrangement uses TRBV5-1 and TRBJ1-1; 8 nucleotides align to TRBD1. With 4 bases clipped from V and 4 bases from J, the junction kept 6 bases outside the gene matches. The CDR3 runs 14 residues. Germline assignment: CDR1 SGHRS and CDR2 YFSETQ. The CDR3 DNA sequence: TGCGCCAGCAGCACAACAGGGGGATCCACTGAAGCTTTCTTT. It codes for CASSTTGGSTEAFF.